Below, one TCR beta chain is given with its context. What it binds is unknown. Random hexamers served to reverse transcribe roughly 0.5 to 1 ug RNA. With immunoSEQ multiplex PCR, TCR beta CDR3 was amplified across 54 Vbeta and 13 Jbeta. TCRdb processed the immunoSEQ multiplex PCR reads anew with MiXCR; each CDR3 protein has one entry. The sample yields approximately 110,000 distinct CDR3 sequences, 95% to 98% seen once. The source of the sample is a study of CD8 T cells in Susac syndrome. Study conclusions and caveats: A relatively small number of individuals underwent TCR sequencing and HLA analysis.

This CDR3 comprises 14 residues. Germline lookup yields CDR1 SGHVS and CDR2 FQNEAQ. V was pared by 8 bases and J by 4 bases, with 9 bases of the junction left unmatched. The TCR was taken from a human donor in good health. The specimen was CD4+ T cells from PBMCs. The chain joins TRBV7-8 to TRBJ2-7; 9 bases are a match to TRBD2. CDR3 DNA: TGTGCCAGCTGTCGGGCTAGCGGGGTATACGAGCAGTACTTC. It yields the protein CASCRASGVYEQYF.